This T cell receptor beta chain was obtained from a study of technical replicates of blood from several donors. Germline lookup yields CDR1 LNHDA and CDR2 SQIVND (reference sequence). The CDR3 sequence is 13 residues long. Trimming stripped 6 bases from V and 5 bases from J, with 14 bases between. The assay was immunoSEQ multiplex PCR, and TCRdb's table has in-frame clones only and misses some. The sample has 70,000 to 80,000 clones, about 96% seen once. This clonotype was obtained from a human donor in good health. The V call is TRBV19, the J call TRBJ2-7, with a possible D match to TRBD1 (6 bases). The specimen sequenced was T cells isolated from PBMCs. The CDR3 is CASSRGLRDEQYF. The CDR3 DNA reads as TGTGCCAGTAGCAGGGGCCTCCGGGACGAGCAGTACTTC.